Each of the 21 T cell receptor beta chains below was sequenced from the same sample in a study of T-cell memory formation after mild COVID-19. TCRdb re-analysed the 5' RACE reads in MiXCR, keeping a single row per CDR3 protein. The repertoire holds approximately 500,000 distinct CDR3 sequences, around 27% seen once, with around 13% in the top ten. The sample taken for sequencing was PBMCs or a T cell subset sorted from them (not recorded which). These receptor sequences come from an adult woman who had mild COVID-19 (a few samples of this study predate the infection). Cell type and time point are not known.

This clonotype was detected a few times. V gene TRBV5-1 combines with J gene TRBJ2-6; 8 positions agree with TRBD1. Germline V CDR1 and CDR2: SGHRS, YFSETQ. V lost 2 bases to trimming and J lost 0 bases; unmatched junction nucleotides: 7. There are 18 residues in the CDR3. The CDR3 DNA reads as TGCGCCAGCAGCTTCTACGGGACAGGCTCCTCTGGGGCCAACGTCCTGACTTTC. It yields the protein CASSFYGTGSSGANVLTF.

This clonotype was recorded at least ten times. The rearrangement joins TRBV6-2 or TRBV6-3 to TRBJ2-1; D call uncertain. This CDR3 is built from 15 residues. The germline CDR1 and CDR2 sequences are MNHEY and SVGEGT. The ends were cut back, 0 bases at V and 3 bases at J, with 9 bases in the middle. The CDR3 DNA follows: TGTGCCAGCAGTTACTCCAGACTCCACTACAATGAGCAGTTCTTC. Protein product: CASSYSRLHYNEQFF.

This sequence joins TRBV24-1 and TRBJ2-1; D is unresolved. The CDR3 contains 13 residues. Trimming took 3 bases from V and 7 from J, leaving 9 bases between them. Germline assignment: CDR1 KGHDR and CDR2 SFDVKD. CDR3 loop: CATSDVELNEQFF. The CDR3 DNA reads TGTGCCACCAGTGATGTGGAGCTGAATGAGCAGTTCTTC.

J is TRBJ2-5 and V is TRBV5-1, with 7 nucleotides matching TRBD2. The V and J ends lost 5 bases and 3 bases, in that order; junction bases with no gene match: 7. Per the germline V gene, CDR1 is SGHRS and CDR2 is YFSETQ. This CDR3 is built from 14 residues. The CDR3 spells CASSSGTTKETQYF. CDR3 nucleotide sequence: TGCGCCAGCAGTAGTGGGACTACAAAAGAGACCCAGTACTTC.

V is TRBV27 and J is TRBJ1-1, with 9 nucleotides matching TRBD1. Per the germline V gene, CDR1 is MNHEY and CDR2 is SMNVEV (reference sequence). The ends lost 3 bases at V and 4 bases at J; junction bases unmatched: 3. The CDR3 contains 14 residues. The CDR3 sequence is CASSFTGGTTEAFF. The CDR3 DNA sequence: TGTGCCAGCAGTTTTACAGGGGGCACCACTGAAGCTTTCTTT.

This clonotype was picked up a small number of times. The chain joins TRBV7-9 to TRBJ1-1; D is unclear. Germline V lookup: CDR1 SEHNR, CDR2 FQNEAQ (reference sequence). This CDR3 comprises 14 residues. V lost 7 bases and J lost 0, with 12 bases in between. Here the CDR3 reads CASNGDTMNTEAFF. The CDR3 DNA sequence: TGTGCCAGCAATGGGGATACAATGAACACTGAAGCTTTCTTT. The full variable domain, with the rest looked up from reference TRBV7-9 and TRBJ1-1, is DTGVSQNPRHKITKRGQNVTFRCDPISEHNRLYWYRQTLGQGPEFLTYFQNEAQLEKSRLLSDRFSAERPKGSFSTLEIQRTEQGDSAMYLCASNGDTMNTEAFFGQGTRLTVV.

The chain is built from TRBV27 and TRBJ1-1; D is unresolved. V was shortened by 2 bases and J by 11 bases, with 9 bases between the two germline ends. CDR3 length equals 11 residues. CDR1 and CDR2 (germline): MNHEY, SMNVEV (reference sequence). The CDR3 protein is CASSLMGTAFF. DNA for the CDR3: TGTGCCAGCAGTTTAATGGGTACGGCTTTCTTT.

The table lists this clonotype with a few counts. The chain recombines TRBV3-1 with TRBJ1-1, with unresolved D. Germline assignment: CDR1 LGHDT and CDR2 YNNKEL (reference sequence). The CDR3 runs to 13 residues. Trimming removed 1 base at V and 8 bases at J, with 11 bases between. In nucleotides, the CDR3 is TGTGCCAGCAGCCAAGTTAGGAACGCGGAAGCTTTCTTT. This encodes CASSQVRNAEAFF.

This clonotype turned up a few times. The rearrangement links TRBV30 to TRBJ2-7; D gene uncertain. V gave up 0 bases and J gave up 6 bases, with 6 bases separating them. The CDR3 totals 11 residues. Germline CDR1 is GTSNPN and CDR2 is SVGIG (reference sequence). CDR3 loop: CAWSVALEQYF. DNA of the CDR3: TGTGCCTGGAGTGTAGCCCTCGAGCAGTACTTC.

This clonotype has more than one count but fewer than ten. The chain is built from TRBV29-1 and TRBJ2-7; D possibly corresponds to TRBD1 (5 bases). This CDR3 comprises 12 residues. In germline, CDR1 is SQVTM, CDR2 ANQGSEA. V was pared by 4 bases and J by 3 bases, with 10 bases between. The CDR3 sequence: CSVAGPLYEQYF. CDR3 coding DNA: TGCAGCGTTGCAGGGCCCCTCTACGAGCAGTACTTC.

The V gene is TRBV20-1, the J gene TRBJ2-7; 9 nucleotides align to TRBD2. Germline V gene lookup returns CDR1 DFQATT and CDR2 SNEGSKA (reference sequence). J lost 6 bases, V lost 3 bases, and 6 bases had no gene match. The CDR3 has 13 amino acids. The CDR3 loop reads CSASRREGREQYF. The CDR3 DNA reads TGCAGTGCTAGTAGGCGGGAGGGCCGCGAGCAGTACTTC.

This clonotype was picked up many times. V usage is TRBV10-3 and J usage is TRBJ2-1, with TRBD2 matching over 10 bases. The V and J ends lost 6 bases and 4 bases, in that order; junction bases with no gene match: 3. Germline values: CDR1 ENHRY, CDR2 SYGVKD. CDR3 length: 14 residues. In DNA, the CDR3 is TGTGCCATCAGCATAGCGGGGGGATACAATGAGCAGTTCTTC. Translated, it gives CAISIAGGYNEQFF.

This clonotype was picked up a small number of times. The V and J genes are TRBV20-1 and TRBJ2-1; D may be TRBD1 (5 bases). The CDR3 consists of 15 residues. Germline lookup yields CDR1 DFQATT and CDR2 SNEGSKA (reference sequence). V was trimmed by 6 bases and J by 14 bases, leaving 29 bases between them. CDR3 protein: CSASSGLGVSTPEFF. CDR3 DNA sequence: TGCAGTGCATCTTCAGGTTTAGGGGTGTCCACTCCCGAGTTCTTC.

The V and J genes are TRBV11-3 and TRBJ2-5; TRBD1 or TRBD2 may be the D gene (5 bases each). In germline, CDR1 is SGHNT, CDR2 YENEEA. Trimming took 6 bases from V and 5 from J, leaving 10 bases between them. The CDR3 has 12 residues. This CDR3 reads CASRMGVETQYF. The DNA of the CDR3 is TGTGCCAGCAGGATGGGGGTGGAGACCCAGTACTTC.

V is TRBV7-9 and J is TRBJ2-7; D is perhaps TRBD1 (6 bases). The CDR3 runs 14 residues. CDR1 SEHNR and CDR2 FQNEAQ come from the germline V gene (reference sequence). Trimming took off 1 base at V and 6 bases at J, with 13 bases between the two ends. CDR3 residues: CASSLVVGAPEQYF. Written as DNA, the CDR3 is TGTGCCAGCAGCTTAGTTGTGGGGGCGCCCGAGCAGTACTTC.

This clonotype was picked up a small number of times. The chain employs TRBV5-1 and TRBJ2-5, with D perhaps matching TRBD1 (5 bases). Germline V gene data show CDR1 as SGHRS and CDR2 as YFSETQ. The germline V and J ends were trimmed by 4 bases and 5 bases, with 15 bases remaining between them. The CDR3 covers 14 residues. CDR3 loop: CASSRRREWETQYF. The CDR3 coding sequence is TGCGCCAGCAGCCGTCGCAGGGAATGGGAGACCCAGTACTTC.

J is TRBJ2-7 and V is TRBV4-3; 7 nucleotides agree with TRBD2. Germline V CDR1 and CDR2: LGHNA, YSLEER. The V segment lost 0 bases and the J segment 3 bases; nucleotides outside the gene matches: 8. The CDR3 runs 16 residues. The CDR3 sequence is CASSQEPGLKIYEQYF. The CDR3 DNA is TGCGCCAGCAGCCAAGAACCGGGACTAAAGATCTACGAGCAGTACTTC.

The chain uses TRBV5-6 and TRBJ2-3, with 10 bases lining up with TRBD1. The V gene's germline CDR1 is SGHDT and CDR2 YYEEEE. V shed 3 bases and J 6 bases; nucleotides not matched to a gene: 16. The CDR3 is 18 amino acids. CDR3 sequence reads: CASSWGPGQGGLWDTQYF. DNA for the CDR3: TGTGCCAGCAGCTGGGGGCCAGGACAGGGGGGTCTTTGGGATACGCAGTATTTT. Combining the CDR3 with reference TRBV5-6 and TRBJ2-3 gives the whole variable domain DAGVTQSPTHLIKTRGQQVTLRCSPKSGHDTVSWYQQALGQGPQFIFQYYEEEERQRGNFPDRFSGHQFPNYSSELNVNALLLGDSALYLCASSWGPGQGGLWDTQYFGPGTRLTVL.

The rearrangement joins TRBV10-3 to TRBJ1-1, with D possibly being TRBD1 (5 bases). CDR1 is ENHRY, CDR2 SYGVKD, per germline. The CDR3 length is 13 residues. V lost 5 bases and J lost 8, with 15 bases in between. DNA of the CDR3: TGTGCCATCAGTCCGGGGACGGCTACAGAAGCTTTCTTT. Its protein is CAISPGTATEAFF.

In this sample, this clonotype turned up a few times. This chain joins TRBV29-1 and TRBJ1-1; a possible D gene is TRBD1 (6 bases). Trimming took 4 bases from V and 1 from J, leaving 13 bases between them. The CDR3 runs 14 residues. In germline, CDR1 is SQVTM, CDR2 ANQGSEA. The CDR3 loop is CSVVRGGRNTEAFF. CDR3 DNA sequence: TGCAGCGTTGTTCGGGGGGGCCGGAACACTGAAGCTTTCTTT.

V is TRBV24-1 and J is TRBJ1-2, with D unresolved. Trimming removed 1 base from V and 8 bases from J, with 22 bases in between. Germline CDR1 is KGHDR and CDR2 is SFDVKD. The length of the CDR3 is 17 residues. CDR3 DNA: TGTGCCACCAGTGATTTTGCTGTATGTTCCCGAGCCCGCGGCTACACCTTC. It specifies CATSDFAVCSRARGYTF.